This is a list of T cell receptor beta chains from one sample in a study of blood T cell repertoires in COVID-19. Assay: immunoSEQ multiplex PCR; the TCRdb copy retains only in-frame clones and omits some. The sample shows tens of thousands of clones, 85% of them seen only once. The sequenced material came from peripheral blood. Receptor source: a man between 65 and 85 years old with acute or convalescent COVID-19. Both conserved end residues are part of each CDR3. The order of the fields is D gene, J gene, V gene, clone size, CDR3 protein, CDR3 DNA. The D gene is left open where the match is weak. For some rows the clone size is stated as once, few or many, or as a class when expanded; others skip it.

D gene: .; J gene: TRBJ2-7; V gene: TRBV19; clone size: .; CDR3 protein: CASTRGSSSYEQYF; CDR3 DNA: TGTGCCAGTACACGCGGGTCGAGCTCCTACGAGCAGTACTTC
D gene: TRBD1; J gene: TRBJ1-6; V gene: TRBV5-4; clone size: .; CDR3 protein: CASSLARDRGYPDNSPLHF; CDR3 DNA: TGTGCCAGCAGCTTGGCACGGGACAGGGGCTATCCAGATAATTCACCCCTCCACTTT
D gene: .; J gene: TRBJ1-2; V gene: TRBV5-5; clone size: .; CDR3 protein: CASSRSRGDYGYTF; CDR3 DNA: TGTGCCAGCAGCCGCAGCCGGGGAGACTATGGCTACACCTTC
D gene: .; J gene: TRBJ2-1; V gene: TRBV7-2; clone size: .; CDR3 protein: CASSLSASSYNEQFF; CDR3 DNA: TGTGCCAGCAGCTTATCCGCGAGCTCCTACAATGAGCAGTTCTTC
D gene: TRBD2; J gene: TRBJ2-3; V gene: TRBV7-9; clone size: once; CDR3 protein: CASSLASGGTDTQYF; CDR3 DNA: TGTGCCAGCAGCTTAGCTAGCGGGGGCACAGATACGCAGTATTTT
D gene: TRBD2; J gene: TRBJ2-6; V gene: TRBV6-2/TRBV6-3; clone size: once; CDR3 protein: CASSLGGGFFISGANVLTF; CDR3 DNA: TGTGCCAGCAGTTTAGGCGGGGGGTTCTTCATATCTGGGGCCAACGTCCTGACTTTC
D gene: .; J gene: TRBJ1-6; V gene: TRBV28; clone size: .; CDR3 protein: CASSFAGQLNSPLHF; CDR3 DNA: TGTGCCAGCAGTTTTGCCGGACAGCTGAACTCACCCCTCCACTTT
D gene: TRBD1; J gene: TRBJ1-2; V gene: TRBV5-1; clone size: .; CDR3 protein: CASSLAGQGDYGYTF; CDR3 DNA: TGCGCCAGCAGCTTGGCCGGACAGGGGGACTATGGCTACACCTTC
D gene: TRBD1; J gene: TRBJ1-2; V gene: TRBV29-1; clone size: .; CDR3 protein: CSLGQDGYGYTF; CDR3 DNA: TGCAGCCTCGGACAGGACGGCTATGGCTACACCTTC
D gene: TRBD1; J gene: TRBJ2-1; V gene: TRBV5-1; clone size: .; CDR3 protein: CASSLEWTGIKNEQFF; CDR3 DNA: TGCGCCAGCAGCTTGGAATGGACAGGGATCAAAAATGAGCAGTTCTTC
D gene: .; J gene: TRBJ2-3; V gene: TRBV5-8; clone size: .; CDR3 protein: CASTKARGGTDTQYF; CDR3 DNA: TGTGCCAGCACCAAAGCCAGGGGAGGGACAGATACGCAGTATTTT
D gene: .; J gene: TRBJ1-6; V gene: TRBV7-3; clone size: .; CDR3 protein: CASSEQGGDSPLHF; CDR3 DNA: TGTGCCAGCAGCGAACAGGGTGGGGATTCACCCCTCCACTTT
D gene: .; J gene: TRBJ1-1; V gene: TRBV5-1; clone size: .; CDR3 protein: CASSVTGNTEAFF; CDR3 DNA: TGCGCCAGCAGCGTGACAGGGAACACTGAAGCTTTCTTT
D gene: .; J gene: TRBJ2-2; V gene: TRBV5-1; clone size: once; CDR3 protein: CASSLAQGRSRNTGELFF; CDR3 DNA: TGCGCCAGCAGCTTGGCACAGGGGAGGTCGCGGAACACCGGGGAGCTGTTTTTT
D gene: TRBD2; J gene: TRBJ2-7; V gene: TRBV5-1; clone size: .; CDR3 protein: CASSREVPYEQYF; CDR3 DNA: TGCGCCAGCAGCCGGGAGGTTCCCTACGAGCAGTACTTC
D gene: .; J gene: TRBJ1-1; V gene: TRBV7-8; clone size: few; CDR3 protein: CASSLGGRALFWNTEAFF; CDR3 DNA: TGTGCCAGCAGCTTAGGTGGCAGGGCGTTATTCTGGAACACTGAAGCTTTCTTT
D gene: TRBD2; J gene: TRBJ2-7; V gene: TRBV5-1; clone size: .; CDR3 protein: CASSSPGLAGAYEQYF; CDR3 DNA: TGCGCCAGCAGCAGTCCGGGACTAGCGGGGGCCTACGAGCAGTACTTC
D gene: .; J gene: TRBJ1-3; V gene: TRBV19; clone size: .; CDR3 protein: CASTFLANSGNTIYF; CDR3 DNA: TGTGCCAGCACTTTTTTAGCCAACTCTGGAAACACCATATATTTT
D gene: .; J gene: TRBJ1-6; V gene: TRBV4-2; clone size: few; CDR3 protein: CASSQARLRAVNSPLHF; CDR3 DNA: TGTGCCAGCAGCCAAGCTCGGCTGAGGGCCGTGAATTCACCCCTCCACTTT
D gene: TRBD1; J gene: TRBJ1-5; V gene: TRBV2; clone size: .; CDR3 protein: CASSEGQGIFQPQHF; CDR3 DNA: TGTGCCAGCAGTGAGGGACAGGGGATCTTTCAGCCCCAGCATTTT
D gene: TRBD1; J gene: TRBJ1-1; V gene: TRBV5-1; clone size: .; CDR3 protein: CASSWGGTGSTEAFF; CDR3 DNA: TGCGCCAGCAGCTGGGGAGGGACAGGGAGCACTGAAGCTTTCTTT
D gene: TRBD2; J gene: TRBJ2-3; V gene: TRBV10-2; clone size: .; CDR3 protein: CASSPLAASTDTQYF; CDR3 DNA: TGCGCCAGCAGTCCGCTAGCGGCTAGCACAGATACGCAGTATTTT
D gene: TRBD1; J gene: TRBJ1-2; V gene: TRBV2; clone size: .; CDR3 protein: CASKLGQGGLGYTF; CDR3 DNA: TGTGCCAGCAAGCTGGGACAGGGCGGGCTTGGCTACACCTTC
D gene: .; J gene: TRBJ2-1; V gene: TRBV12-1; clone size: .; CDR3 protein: CASSFGHSYYNEQFF; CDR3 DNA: TGTGCCAGCAGCTTTGGCCACTCCTACTACAATGAGCAGTTCTTC
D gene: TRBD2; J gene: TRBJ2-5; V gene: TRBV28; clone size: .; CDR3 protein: CASSLYVTSSQETQYF; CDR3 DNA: TGTGCCAGCAGTTTATACGTGACTAGCTCTCAAGAGACCCAGTACTTC
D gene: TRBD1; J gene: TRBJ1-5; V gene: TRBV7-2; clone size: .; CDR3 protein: CASSGQGGNQPQHF; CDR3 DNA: TGTGCCAGCAGCGGACAGGGAGGCAATCAGCCCCAGCATTTT
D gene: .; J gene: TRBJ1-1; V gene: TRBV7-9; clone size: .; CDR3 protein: CASSPDLAAFF; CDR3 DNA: TGTGCCAGCAGCCCTGACTTGGCGGCTTTCTTT
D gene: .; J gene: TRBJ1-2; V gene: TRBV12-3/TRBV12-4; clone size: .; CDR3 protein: CATRQPYGYTF; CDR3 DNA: TGTGCCACCAGACAGCCCTATGGCTACACCTTC
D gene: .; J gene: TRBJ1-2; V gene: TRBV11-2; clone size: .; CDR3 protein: CASSLGTYGYTF; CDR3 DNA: TGTGCCAGCAGCTTAGGCACATATGGCTACACCTTC
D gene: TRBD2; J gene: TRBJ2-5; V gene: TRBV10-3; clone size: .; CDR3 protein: CAISPIAGGGGQETQYF; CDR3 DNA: TGTGCCATCAGCCCCATAGCGGGGGGGGGTGGACAAGAGACCCAGTACTTC
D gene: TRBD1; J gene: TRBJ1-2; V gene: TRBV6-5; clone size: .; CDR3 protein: CASRRGLGNYGYTF; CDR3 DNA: TGTGCCAGCAGAAGGGGGCTCGGTAACTATGGCTACACCTTC
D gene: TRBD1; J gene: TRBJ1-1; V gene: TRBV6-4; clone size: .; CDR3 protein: CASRRAGGLTTEAFF; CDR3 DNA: TGTGCCAGCAGGAGGGCAGGGGGCCTGACAACTGAAGCTTTCTTT
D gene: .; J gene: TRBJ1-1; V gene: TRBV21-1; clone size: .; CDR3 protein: CASTRDRDYLPTEAFF; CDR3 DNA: TGTGCCAGCACCCGGGACAGGGATTATTTACCCACTGAAGCTTTCTTT
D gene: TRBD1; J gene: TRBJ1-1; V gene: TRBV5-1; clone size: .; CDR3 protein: CASSPGQGTDTEAFF; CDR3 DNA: TGCGCCAGCAGCCCCGGACAGGGGACGGACACTGAAGCTTTCTTT
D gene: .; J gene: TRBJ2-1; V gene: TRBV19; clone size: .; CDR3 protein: CASSMRWNEQFF; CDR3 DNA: TGTGCCAGTAGTATGAGGTGGAATGAGCAGTTCTTC
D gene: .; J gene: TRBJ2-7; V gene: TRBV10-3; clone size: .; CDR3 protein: CAISESGAGEQYF; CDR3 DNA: TGTGCCATCAGTGAGTCGGGGGCCGGAGAGCAGTACTTC
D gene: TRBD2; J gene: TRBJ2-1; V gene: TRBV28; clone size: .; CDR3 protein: CASSLILDSGGNYEQFF; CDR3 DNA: TGTGCCAGCAGCCTGATCTTAGATAGCGGGGGCAATTATGAGCAGTTCTTC
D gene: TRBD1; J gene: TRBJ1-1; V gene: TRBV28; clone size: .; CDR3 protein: CASSEGTGVLNTEAFF; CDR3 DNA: TGTGCCAGCTCCGAGGGGACAGGGGTTTTGAACACTGAAGCTTTCTTT
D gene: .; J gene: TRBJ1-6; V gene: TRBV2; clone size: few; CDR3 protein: CASSEDREVSDSPLHF; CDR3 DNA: TGTGCCAGCAGTGAAGACAGGGAAGTCTCGGATTCACCCCTCCACTTT
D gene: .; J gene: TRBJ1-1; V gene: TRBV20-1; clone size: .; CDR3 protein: CSAKNTEAFF; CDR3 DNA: TGCAGTGCCAAAAACACTGAAGCTTTCTTT
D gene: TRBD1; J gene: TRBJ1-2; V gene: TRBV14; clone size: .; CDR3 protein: CASSPRDSLYGYTF; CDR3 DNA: TGTGCCAGCAGCCCTCGGGACAGCCTTTATGGCTACACCTTC
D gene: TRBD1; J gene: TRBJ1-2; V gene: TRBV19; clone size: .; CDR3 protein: CASRGERGLAGYTF; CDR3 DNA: TGTGCCAGTAGAGGGGAAAGGGGGCTTGCTGGCTACACCTTC
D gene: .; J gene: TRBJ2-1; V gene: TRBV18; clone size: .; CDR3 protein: CASSLTGSNEQFF; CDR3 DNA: TGTGCCAGCTCCTTGACGGGGTCCAATGAGCAGTTCTTC
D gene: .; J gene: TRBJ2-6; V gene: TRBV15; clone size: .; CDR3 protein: CATSRGGLSGANVLTF; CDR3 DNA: TGTGCCACCAGCAGAGGTGGGCTGTCCGGGGCCAACGTCCTGACTTTC
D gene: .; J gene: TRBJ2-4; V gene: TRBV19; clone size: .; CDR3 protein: CASSSLIHLAKNIQYF; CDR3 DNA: TGTGCCAGTAGTAGCTTAATACACCTAGCCAAAAACATTCAGTACTTC
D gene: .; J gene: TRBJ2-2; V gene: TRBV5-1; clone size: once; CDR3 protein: CASSLPGAAGELFF; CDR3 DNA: TGCGCCAGCAGCCTCCCAGGGGCGGCCGGGGAGCTGTTTTTT
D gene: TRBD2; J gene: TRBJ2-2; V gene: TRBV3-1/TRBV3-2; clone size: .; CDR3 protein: CASSVPGGSGELFF; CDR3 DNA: TGTGCCAGCAGCGTTCCGGGGGGGTCCGGGGAGCTGTTTTTT